Below are 2 T cell receptor beta chains sequenced from a single sample in a study of identifying expanded T cells in peripheral blood. Clones were read by immunoSEQ multiplex PCR, and TCRdb kept only the in-frame ones, dropping some. Of roughly 81,000 clones in the sample, 84% are singletons; the top ten hold around a fifth. Specimen: blood. The source of these receptors is a person between 18 and 69 years old in good health.

In regard to this clone: The junction does not match germline at one end; this may be a read error. The chain carries TRBV11-2 and TRBJ2-7; 9 bases are shared with TRBD1. CDR1 is SGHAT and CDR2 is FQNNGV in the germline V gene. This CDR3 spans 10 amino acids. CDR3 nucleotide sequence: TGTGCCAGCAGCTCACCGGGACAGGGCTTC. This codes for CASSSPGQGF.

The chain joins TRBV29-1 to TRBJ1-1; the D is unclear. The germline V gene encodes CDR1 SQVTM and CDR2 ANQGSEA. The CDR3 consists of 11 residues. The V and J ends lost 5 bases and 1 base respectively, with 5 bases between them. In DNA form, the CDR3 reads TGCAGCGTTAAGGGGAACACTGAAGCTTTCTTT. Translated: CSVKGNTEAFF.